A single sample is the source of the 23 T cell receptor beta chains below, sequenced in a study of cytotoxic CD8 clonotypes in ibrutinib-treated CLL. TCRdb keeps only in-frame clones here, not all; method: immunoSEQ multiplex PCR. The repertoire has tens of thousands of clones, over 60% of them found once; the top ten carry roughly two fifths. The sequencing here drew on PBMCs, taken after 12 months of ibrutinib treatment. Receptors originate from a human donor with chronic lymphocytic leukemia.

The gene calls are TRBV15 and TRBJ2-7; the D is unclear. Germline CDR1 reads LNHNV; CDR2 reads YYDKDF (reference sequence). The CDR3 length is 13 residues. V was trimmed by 3 bases and J by 6 bases, leaving 12 bases between them. The CDR3 reads CATSSGRWSEQYF. In DNA, the CDR3 is TGTGCCACCAGCAGTGGGCGATGGTCCGAGCAGTACTTC. Full variable domain (missing parts from reference TRBV15 and TRBJ2-7): DAMVIQNPRYQVTQFGKPVTLSCSQTLNHNVMYWYQQKSSQAPKLLFHYYDKDFNNEADTPDNFQSRRPNTSFCFLDIRSPGLGDTAMYLCATSSGRWSEQYFGPGTRLTVT.

V is TRBV5-1 and J is TRBJ2-3; D is possibly TRBD2 (6 bases). The CDR3 runs to 17 residues. CDR1 and CDR2 from the germline V gene are SGHRS and YFSETQ. V lost 3 bases and J 3 bases, leaving 20 bases between the germline ends. The CDR3 nucleotides read TGCGCCAGCAGCTCGGTGCGTCTGGGCGGGGTAACAGATACGCAGTATTTT. Residues: CASSSVRLGGVTDTQYF.

V gene TRBV27 combines with J gene TRBJ2-1; 9 bases are a match to TRBD2. The V and J ends lost 3 bases and 9 bases, in that order; junction bases with no gene match: 9. The CDR3 runs to 15 residues. Germline values: CDR1 MNHEY, CDR2 SMNVEV (reference sequence). The CDR3 DNA sequence: TGTGCCAGCAGTTTGTTGGCTAGCGGGGAGGGTGAGCAGTTCTTC. Its protein is CASSLLASGEGEQFF.

The chain uses TRBV6-5 and TRBJ2-2, with 7 bases fitting TRBD1. With 4 bases clipped from V and 1 base from J, the junction kept 6 bases outside the gene matches. Germline-derived CDR1 and CDR2 are MNHEY and SVGAGI. This CDR3 spans 16 amino acids. DNA of the CDR3: TGTGCCAGCAGTTGGCAGGGGGAGAAGAACACCGGGGAGCTGTTTTTT. Translation: CASSWQGEKNTGELFF.

This clone turned up a few times. Written as DNA, the CDR3 is TGTGCCAGCAGGACAGGGAGCACAGATACGCAGTATTTT. This sequence encodes CASRTGSTDTQYF. J is TRBJ2-3 and V is TRBV7-9, with TRBD1 matching over 7 bases. V shed 6 bases, J shed 0 bases, and the junction held 0 bases outside the gene matches. The CDR3 contains 13 residues. Germline V gene lookup returns CDR1 SEHNR and CDR2 FQNEAQ (reference sequence).

Only a few counts were recorded for this clone. The chain recombines TRBV5-1 with TRBJ2-7; TRBD2 is a possible D gene (6 bases). Germline V gene lookup returns CDR1 SGHRS and CDR2 YFSETQ. V was pared by 0 bases and J by 1 base, with 11 bases between. The length of the CDR3 is 15 residues. The CDR3 sequence is CASSLDVGTSYEQYF. As DNA, the CDR3 is TGCGCCAGCAGCTTGGACGTCGGGACTTCCTACGAGCAGTACTTC.

This clone was counted a few times. The chain combines TRBV6-5 with TRBJ2-1; D remains unclear. The CDR3 covers 13 residues. Germline V gives CDR1 MNHEY, CDR2 SVGAGI. V was clipped by 0 bases and J by 6 bases, with 6 bases between them. This CDR3 is CASSYSLVNEQFF. CDR3 coding DNA: TGTGCCAGCAGTTACTCTCTAGTCAATGAGCAGTTCTTC.

The gene calls are TRBV13 and TRBJ2-3; TRBD2 agrees at 11 bases. CDR3 length: 17 residues. After removal of 5 bases from V and 0 bases from J, the junction contained 7 bases not matched to a gene. Per germline, CDR1 PRHDT and CDR2 FYEKMQ (reference sequence). DNA of the CDR3: TGTGCCAGCAGCAAACAAAGGACTAGCGGGAGCACAGATACGCAGTATTTT. Its translation is CASSKQRTSGSTDTQYF.

This chain links TRBV19 with TRBJ2-3, with TRBD2 matching 9 bases. Per germline, CDR1 LNHDA and CDR2 SQIVND (reference sequence). The trim removed 7 bases at V and 0 bases at J, leaving 5 bases unmatched. The CDR3 has 15 amino acids. The CDR3 sequence: CASTSLAGSTDTQYF. In nucleotides, the CDR3 is TGTGCCAGTACCTCACTAGCGGGTAGCACAGATACGCAGTATTTT.

This chain links TRBV30 with TRBJ2-5, with D perhaps matching TRBD1 (6 bases). The germline gives CDR1 GTSNPN, CDR2 SVGIG (reference sequence). Trimming shortened V by 5 bases and J by 0 bases, and 13 bases separated the two germline ends. This CDR3 contains 14 residues. CDR3 sequence: CAWERGTHQETQYF. CDR3 DNA sequence: TGTGCCTGGGAGAGGGGGACCCACCAAGAGACCCAGTACTTC. The whole variable domain, filled in from reference TRBV30 and TRBJ2-5, reads SQTIHQWPATLVQPVGSPLSLECTVEGTSNPNLYWYRQAAGRGLQLLFYSVGIGQISSEVPQNLSASRPQDRQFILSSKKLLLSDSGFYLCAWERGTHQETQYFGPGTRLLVL.

On this clone: At one boundary the junction diverges from the germline segment, which might be a read error. CDR3 protein: CASSLGGGLQFIF. CDR3 bases: TGTGCCAGCAGCTTGGGTGGTGGGCTCCAGTTCATTTTC. The V and J genes are TRBV5-6 and TRBJ1-2; D gene ambiguous. This CDR3 comprises 13 residues. Germline CDR1 is SGHDT and CDR2 is YYEEEE.

With respect to this clone: Other nucleotide sequences in the sample specify the same CDR3. This sequence joins TRBV18 and TRBJ2-3, with D unclear. Trimming took 3 bases from V and 6 from J, leaving 4 bases between them. The CDR3 is 11 amino acids. Germline CDR1 is KGHSH and CDR2 is LQKENI. CDR3 loop: CASSPADTQYF. As DNA, the CDR3 is TGTGCCAGCTCACCGGCCGATACGCAGTATTTT.

The rearrangement uses TRBV7-9 and TRBJ2-7; D is undetermined. CDR1 and CDR2 (germline): SEHNR, FQNEAQ (reference sequence). Trimming shortened V by 5 bases and J by 0 bases, and 8 bases separated the two germline ends. The CDR3 totals 13 residues. CDR3 protein: CASSNQNSYEQYF. CDR3 sequence (DNA): TGTGCCAGCAGCAACCAAAACTCCTACGAGCAGTACTTC.

This clone was detected once. The chain recombines TRBV4-1 with TRBJ2-3; no definite D call. Per germline, CDR1 MGHRA and CDR2 YSYEKL. The V end lost 3 bases, the J end lost 6 bases, and 13 bases lay between the germline ends. The CDR3 has 14 amino acids. The CDR3 is CASSQGSLADTQYF. CDR3 nucleotides: TGCGCCAGCAGCCAGGGAAGTCTGGCGGATACGCAGTATTTT.

This chain connects TRBV28 to TRBJ2-1; tentatively, D is TRBD2 (6 bases). The germline V and J ends were trimmed by 5 bases and 12 bases, with 20 bases remaining between them. The CDR3 covers 14 residues. Germline CDR1 reads MDHEN; CDR2 reads SYDVKM. The CDR3 DNA reads TGTGCCAGCAGTCCCGGGGGATCAGCCGGAGTGCAGTTCTTC. This sequence encodes CASSPGGSAGVQFF.

The chain couples TRBV9 to TRBJ1-4; TRBD1 matches 7 bases. The germline V gene has CDR1 SGDLS and CDR2 YYNGEE. V lost 0 bases, J lost 5 bases, and 4 bases stayed unmatched. The CDR3 is 15 residues long. CDR3 amino acids: CASSVEGQYNEKLFF. The CDR3 nucleotides read TGTGCCAGCAGCGTAGAGGGACAGTACAATGAAAAACTGTTTTTT.

In its sample, this clone was seen a few times. The CDR3 protein is CASSEGAAPEQFF. CDR3 DNA: TGTGCCAGCAGTGAAGGGGCGGCCCCGGAGCAGTTCTTC. This sequence joins TRBV6-1 and TRBJ2-1; D unresolved. The CDR3 has 13 amino acids. Trimming took off 1 base at V and 10 bases at J, with 11 bases between the two ends. Germline V gene data show CDR1 as MNHNS and CDR2 as SASEGT.

This clone was counted between two and nine times. This chain joins TRBV29-1 and TRBJ2-3, with D unclear. The V gene's germline CDR1 is SQVTM and CDR2 ANQGSEA. Trimming pared 6 bases from V and 6 bases from J, leaving 13 bases between. The CDR3 extends over 12 amino acids. CDR3 protein: CSVGVPGDTQYF. The DNA for the CDR3 is TGCAGCGTAGGAGTCCCTGGGGATACGCAGTATTTT.

V usage is TRBV10-3 and J usage is TRBJ2-7; D possibly corresponds to TRBD2 (6 bases). The ends were cut back, 2 bases at V and 3 bases at J, with 14 bases in the middle. CDR3 length: 15 amino acids. Germline loops: CDR1 ENHRY, CDR2 SYGVKD. CDR3 DNA: TGTGCCATCAGTGAGCCCGCCGCTAGCGACTACGAGCAGTACTTC. It codes for CAISEPAASDYEQYF.

The rearrangement joins TRBV14 to TRBJ2-7, with D maybe TRBD2 (6 bases). Germline V lookup: CDR1 SGHDN, CDR2 FVKESK. Trimming took 0 bases from V and 7 from J, leaving 16 bases between them. CDR3 size: 15 residues. CDR3 loop: CASSQDRNSGVEQYF. DNA for the CDR3: TGTGCCAGCAGCCAAGATAGGAATAGCGGAGTAGAGCAGTACTTC.

This clone has only one observation. The V gene is TRBV27, the J gene TRBJ2-7; 7 bases fit TRBD1. J gave up 3 bases and V 8 bases, and 7 bases lay outside the gene matches. The germline V gene encodes CDR1 MNHEY and CDR2 SMNVEV (reference sequence). CDR3 length: 13 amino acids. CDR3 residues: CASHKGTDYEQYF. As DNA, the CDR3 is TGTGCCAGCCACAAAGGGACAGACTACGAGCAGTACTTC.

This clone was seen once. This chain joins TRBV5-4 and TRBJ2-2; 13 nucleotides match TRBD2. The CDR3 length is 16 residues. The trim removed 4 bases at V and 4 bases at J, leaving 4 bases unmatched. The V gene's germline CDR1 is SGHNT and CDR2 YYREEE (reference sequence). The CDR3 bases are TGTGCCAGCAGCCCACTAGCGGGAGGGGCCACCGGGGAGCTGTTTTTT. Translated: CASSPLAGGATGELFF.

This sequence joins TRBV19 and TRBJ2-7; 10 bases align to TRBD2. Looked up from germline, CDR1 is LNHDA and CDR2 is SQIVND (reference sequence). The CDR3 sequence is 15 residues long. The V segment lost 6 bases and the J segment 2 bases; nucleotides outside the gene matches: 7. The CDR3 is CASSPRTSGPYEQYF. The DNA for the CDR3 is TGTGCCAGTAGCCCCAGGACTAGCGGACCCTACGAGCAGTACTTC.